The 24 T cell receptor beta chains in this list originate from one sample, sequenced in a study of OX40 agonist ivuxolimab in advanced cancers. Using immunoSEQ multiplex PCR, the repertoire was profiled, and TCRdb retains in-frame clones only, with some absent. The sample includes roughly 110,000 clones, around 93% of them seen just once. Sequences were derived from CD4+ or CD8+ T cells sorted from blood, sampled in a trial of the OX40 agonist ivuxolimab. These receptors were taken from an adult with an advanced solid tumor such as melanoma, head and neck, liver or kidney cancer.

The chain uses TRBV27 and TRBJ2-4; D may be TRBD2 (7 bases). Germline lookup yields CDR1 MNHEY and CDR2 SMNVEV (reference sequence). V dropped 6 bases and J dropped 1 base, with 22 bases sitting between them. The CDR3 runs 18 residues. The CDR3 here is CASRSLGAGAAAKNIQYF. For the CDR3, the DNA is TGTGCCAGCAGATCCCTTGGGGCGGGGGCGGCGGCCAAAAACATTCAGTACTTC.

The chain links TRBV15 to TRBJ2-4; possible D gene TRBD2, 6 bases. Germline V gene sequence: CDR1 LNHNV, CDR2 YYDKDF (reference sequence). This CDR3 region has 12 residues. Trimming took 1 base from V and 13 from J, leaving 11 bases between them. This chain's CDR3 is CATSRGREPQYF. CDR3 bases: TGTGCCACCAGCAGAGGGAGGGAACCCCAGTACTTC.

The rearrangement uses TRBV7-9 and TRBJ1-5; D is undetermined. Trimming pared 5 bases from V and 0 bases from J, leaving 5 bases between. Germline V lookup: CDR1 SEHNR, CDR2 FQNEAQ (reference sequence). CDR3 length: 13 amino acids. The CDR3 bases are TGTGCCAGCAGCGAAAATAGCAATCAGCCCCAGCATTTT. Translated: CASSENSNQPQHF.

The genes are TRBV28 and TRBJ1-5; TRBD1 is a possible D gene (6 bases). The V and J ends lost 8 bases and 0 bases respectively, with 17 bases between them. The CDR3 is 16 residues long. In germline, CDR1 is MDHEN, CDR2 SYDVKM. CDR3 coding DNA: TGTGCCAGCCGGTGGACAGCTTCATATAGCAATCAGCCCCAGCATTTT. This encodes CASRWTASYSNQPQHF. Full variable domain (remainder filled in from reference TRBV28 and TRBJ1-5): DVKVTQSSRYLVKRTGEKVFLECVQDMDHENMFWYRQDPGLGLRLIYFSYDVKMKEKGDIPEGYSVSREKKERFSLILESASTNQTSMYLCASRWTASYSNQPQHFGDGTRLSIL.

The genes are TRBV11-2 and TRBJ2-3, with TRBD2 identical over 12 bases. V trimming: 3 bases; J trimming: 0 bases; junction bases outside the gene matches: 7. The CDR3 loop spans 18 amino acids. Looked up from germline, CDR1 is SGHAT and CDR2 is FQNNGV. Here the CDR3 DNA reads TGTGCCAGCAGCTTTAGACTAGCGGGAGCCGTTAGCACAGATACGCAGTATTTT. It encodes CASSFRLAGAVSTDTQYF.

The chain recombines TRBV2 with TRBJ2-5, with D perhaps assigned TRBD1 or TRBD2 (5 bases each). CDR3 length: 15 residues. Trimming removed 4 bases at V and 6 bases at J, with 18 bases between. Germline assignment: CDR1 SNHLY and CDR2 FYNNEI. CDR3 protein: CASSARGPTGQTQYF. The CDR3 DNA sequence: TGTGCCAGCAGTGCCCGGGGACCCACTGGACAGACCCAGTACTTC.

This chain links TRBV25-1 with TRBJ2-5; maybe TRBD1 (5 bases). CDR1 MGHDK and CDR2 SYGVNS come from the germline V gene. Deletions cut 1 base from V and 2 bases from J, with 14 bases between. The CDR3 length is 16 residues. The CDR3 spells CASSEWVPGIQETQYF. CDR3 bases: TGTGCCAGCAGTGAATGGGTCCCAGGGATTCAAGAGACCCAGTACTTC.

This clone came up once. The CDR3 loop is CASSEGDRAKLFF. The CDR3 DNA reads TGTGCCAGCAGTGAGGGGGACAGGGCAAAACTGTTTTTT. The rearrangement joins TRBV25-1 to TRBJ1-4; 9 positions match TRBD1. The ends lost 3 bases at V and 10 bases at J; junction bases unmatched: 3. Germline V gives CDR1 MGHDK, CDR2 SYGVNS. This CDR3 spans 13 amino acids.

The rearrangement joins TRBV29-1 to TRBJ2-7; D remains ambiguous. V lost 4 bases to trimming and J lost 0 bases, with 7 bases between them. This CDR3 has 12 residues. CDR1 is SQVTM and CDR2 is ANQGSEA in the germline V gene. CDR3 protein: CSVGGHSYEQYF. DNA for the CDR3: TGCAGCGTTGGAGGCCACTCCTACGAGCAGTACTTC.

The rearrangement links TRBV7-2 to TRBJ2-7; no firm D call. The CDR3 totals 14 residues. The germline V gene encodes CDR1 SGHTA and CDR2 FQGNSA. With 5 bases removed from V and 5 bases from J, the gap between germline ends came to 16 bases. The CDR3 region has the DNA TGTGCCAGCAGCCGTAGCCAGGCTCTGGACGAGCAGTACTTC. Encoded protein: CASSRSQALDEQYF.

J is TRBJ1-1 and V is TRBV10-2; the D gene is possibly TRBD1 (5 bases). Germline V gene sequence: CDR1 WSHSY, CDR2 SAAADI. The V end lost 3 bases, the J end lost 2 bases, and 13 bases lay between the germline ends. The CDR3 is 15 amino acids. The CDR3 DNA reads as TGCGCCAGCAGTGAATTAAGGGGACTTAACACTGAAGCTTTCTTT. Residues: CASSELRGLNTEAFF.

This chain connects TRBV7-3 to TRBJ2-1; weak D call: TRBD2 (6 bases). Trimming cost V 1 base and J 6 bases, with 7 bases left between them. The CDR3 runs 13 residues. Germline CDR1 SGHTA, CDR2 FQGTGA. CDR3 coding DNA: TGTGCCAGCAGCTTAATGCGGGGCAATGAGCAGTTCTTC. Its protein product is CASSLMRGNEQFF. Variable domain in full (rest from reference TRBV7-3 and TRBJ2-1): GAGVSQTPSNKVTEKGKYVELRCDPISGHTALYWYRQSLGQGPEFLIYFQGTGAADDSGLPNDRFFAVRPEGSVSTLKIQRTERGDSAVYLCASSLMRGNEQFFGPGTRLTVL.

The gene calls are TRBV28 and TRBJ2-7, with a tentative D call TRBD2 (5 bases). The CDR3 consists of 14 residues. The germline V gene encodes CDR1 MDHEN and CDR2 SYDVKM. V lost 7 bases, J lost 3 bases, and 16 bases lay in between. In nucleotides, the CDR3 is TGTGCCAGCACCTCGTTTCCGGGGAGCTACGAGCAGTACTTC. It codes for CASTSFPGSYEQYF.

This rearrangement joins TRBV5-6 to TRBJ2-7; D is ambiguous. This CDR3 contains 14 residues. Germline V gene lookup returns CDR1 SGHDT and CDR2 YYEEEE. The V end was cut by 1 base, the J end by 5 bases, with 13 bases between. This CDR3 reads CASSLSPASNEQYF. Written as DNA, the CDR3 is TGTGCCAGCAGCTTGTCCCCAGCATCGAACGAGCAGTACTTC.

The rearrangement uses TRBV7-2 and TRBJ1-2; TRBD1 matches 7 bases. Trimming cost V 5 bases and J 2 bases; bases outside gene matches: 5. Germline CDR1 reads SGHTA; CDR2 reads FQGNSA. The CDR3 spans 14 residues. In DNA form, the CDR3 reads TGTGCCAGCAGCGAAGGGACAGCGAACTATGGCTACACCTTC. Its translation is CASSEGTANYGYTF.

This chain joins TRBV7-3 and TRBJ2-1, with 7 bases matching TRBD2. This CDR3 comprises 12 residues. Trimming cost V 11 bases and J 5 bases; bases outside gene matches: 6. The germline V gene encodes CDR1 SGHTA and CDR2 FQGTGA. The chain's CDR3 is CASGTINNEQFF. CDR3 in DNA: TGTGCCTCCGGGACTATCAACAATGAGCAGTTCTTC.

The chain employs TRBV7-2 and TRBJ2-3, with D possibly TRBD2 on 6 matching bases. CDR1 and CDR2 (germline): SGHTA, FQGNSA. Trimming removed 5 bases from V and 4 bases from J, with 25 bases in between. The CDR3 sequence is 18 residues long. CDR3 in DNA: TGTGCCAGCAGCCTCGGGCCGGGGGTTAGCTTCGAGTCAGATACGCAGTATTTT. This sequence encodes CASSLGPGVSFESDTQYF.

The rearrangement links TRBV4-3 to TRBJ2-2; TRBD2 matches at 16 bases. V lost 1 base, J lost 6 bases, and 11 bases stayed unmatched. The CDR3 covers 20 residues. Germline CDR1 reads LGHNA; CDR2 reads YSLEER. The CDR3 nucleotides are TGCGCCAGCAGCCAAGCCCTGGGGGGACTAGCGGGAGGGAAGGCCGGGGAGCTGTTTTTT. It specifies CASSQALGGLAGGKAGELFF.

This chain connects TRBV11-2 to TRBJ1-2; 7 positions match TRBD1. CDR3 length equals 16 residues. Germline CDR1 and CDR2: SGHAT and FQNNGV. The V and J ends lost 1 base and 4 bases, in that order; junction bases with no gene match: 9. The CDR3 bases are TGTGCCAGCAGCTTAGGCGGACAGGCAACGGTCTATGGCTACACCTTC. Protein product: CASSLGGQATVYGYTF.

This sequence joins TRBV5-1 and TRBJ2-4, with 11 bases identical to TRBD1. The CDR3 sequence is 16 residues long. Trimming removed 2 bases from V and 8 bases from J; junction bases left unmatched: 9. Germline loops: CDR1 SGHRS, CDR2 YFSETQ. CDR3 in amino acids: CASSLVGQGARDIQYF. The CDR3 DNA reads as TGCGCCAGCAGCTTAGTTGGACAGGGGGCGCGGGACATTCAGTACTTC.

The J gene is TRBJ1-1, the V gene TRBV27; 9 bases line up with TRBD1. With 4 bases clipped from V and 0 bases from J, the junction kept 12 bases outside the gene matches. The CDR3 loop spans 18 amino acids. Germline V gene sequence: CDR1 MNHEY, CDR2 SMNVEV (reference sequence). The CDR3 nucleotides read TGTGCCAGCAGTTCCCCTTACAGGGGGCCCCGGATGAACACTGAAGCTTTCTTT. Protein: CASSSPYRGPRMNTEAFF.

The CDR3 reads CASSLHGTGTGYTF. DNA for the CDR3: TGTGCCAGCAGCCTGCACGGGACGGGTACCGGCTACACCTTC. V usage is TRBV7-2 and J usage is TRBJ1-2; D perhaps matches TRBD1 (5 bases). The length of the CDR3 is 14 residues. Trimming took 5 bases from V and 8 from J, leaving 18 bases between them. Germline lookup yields CDR1 SGHTA and CDR2 FQGNSA.

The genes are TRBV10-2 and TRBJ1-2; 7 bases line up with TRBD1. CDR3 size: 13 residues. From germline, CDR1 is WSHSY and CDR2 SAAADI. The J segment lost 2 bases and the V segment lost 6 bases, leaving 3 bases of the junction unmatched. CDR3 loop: CASSEQGNYGYTF. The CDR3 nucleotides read TGCGCCAGCAGCGAACAGGGGAACTATGGCTACACCTTC.

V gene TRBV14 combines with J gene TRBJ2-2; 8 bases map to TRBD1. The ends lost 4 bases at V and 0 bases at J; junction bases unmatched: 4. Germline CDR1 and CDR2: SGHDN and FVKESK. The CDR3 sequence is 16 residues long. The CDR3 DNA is TGTGCCAGCAGCCTACGGACAGGGCCGAACACCGGGGAGCTGTTTTTT. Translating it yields CASSLRTGPNTGELFF.